The 26 T cell receptor beta chains below all came from one sample that was sequenced in a study of T-cell reconstitution after alpha-beta-depleted transplantation in children. Preparation of the TCRbeta library was carried out with unique molecular identifiers. TCRdb itself ran the PCR reads through MiXCR, one entry per CDR3 protein. Of a few hundred thousand distinct CDR3 sequences listed, 10% are singletons. The sample here was PBMCs from the stem cell graft donor, taken from the stem cell graft. Every receptor here comes from a human donor who donated a stem cell graft to a child with acute lymphoblastic leukemia.

This clonotype was seen a few times. This chain links TRBV5-1 with TRBJ2-1; 11 bases map to TRBD1. Trimming cost V 0 bases and J 8 bases; bases outside gene matches: 4. The CDR3 spans 15 residues. Germline loops: CDR1 SGHRS, CDR2 YFSETQ. CDR3 nucleotides: TGCGCCAGCAGCTTGGGGGACAGGGGGAGCGATGAGCAGTTCTTC. It codes for CASSLGDRGSDEQFF.

The chain links TRBV11-2 to TRBJ2-7; the D gene is possibly TRBD1 (5 bases). V lost 4 bases, J lost 3 bases, and 13 bases lay in between. CDR3 size: 14 residues. CDR1 and CDR2 (germline): SGHAT, FQNNGV. The chain's CDR3 is CASSSLKGLYEQYF. The CDR3 nucleotides read TGTGCCAGCAGCTCCCTGAAGGGGCTCTACGAGCAGTACTTC. Full variable domain (rest looked up from reference TRBV11-2 and TRBJ2-7): EAGVAQSPRYKIIEKRQSVAFWCNPISGHATLYWYQQILGQGPKLLIQFQNNGVVDDSQLPKDRFSAERLKGVDSTLKIQPAKLEDSAVYLCASSSLKGLYEQYFGPGTRLTVT.

The chain combines TRBV9 with TRBJ2-5, with 8 positions matching TRBD1. CDR1 is SGDLS and CDR2 is YYNGEE in the germline V gene. V lost 4 bases and J lost 3; bases outside the gene matches: 5. CDR3 size: 14 residues. This CDR3 reads CASSRTGSEETQYF. The CDR3 DNA reads TGTGCCAGCAGCCGGACAGGGTCGGAAGAGACCCAGTACTTC. Using reference TRBV9 and TRBJ2-5 for the parts outside the CDR3, the full variable domain is DSGVTQTPKHLITATGQRVTLRCSPRSGDLSVYWYQQSLDQGLQFLIQYYNGEERAKGNILERFSAQQFPDLHSELNLSSLELGDSALYFCASSRTGSEETQYFGPGTRLLVL.

This clonotype has just a few counts. V usage is TRBV28 and J usage is TRBJ1-5; D might be TRBD1 (5 bases). The CDR3 covers 18 residues. Germline lookup yields CDR1 MDHEN and CDR2 SYDVKM. The V end lost 1 base, the J end lost 1 base, and 17 bases lay between the germline ends. CDR3 protein: CASSLLSAGLGSNQPQHF. The CDR3 DNA reads TGTGCCAGCAGTTTATTAAGTGCGGGACTGGGGAGCAATCAGCCCCAGCATTTT.

This clonotype was counted a few times. The chain is built from TRBV6-6 and TRBJ2-1; D gene ambiguous. This CDR3 is 11 amino acids long. Trimming removed 0 bases from V and 9 bases from J, with 3 bases in between. The germline gives CDR1 MNHNY, CDR2 SVGAGI (reference sequence). CDR3 amino acids: CASSYSFEQFF. The CDR3 DNA reads as TGTGCCAGCAGTTACTCGTTTGAGCAGTTCTTC.

This clonotype showed up many times. The CDR3 sequence is CASSSRTGYGYTF. The CDR3 region has the DNA TGTGCCAGCAGTTCCCGGACAGGGTATGGCTACACCTTC. The chain recombines TRBV27 with TRBJ1-2; TRBD1 matches at 8 bases. Unmatched junction bases numbered 3, after V lost 4 bases and J lost 5 bases. The CDR3 length is 13 residues. Germline V CDR1 and CDR2: MNHEY, SMNVEV (reference sequence).

In this sample, this clonotype turned up a few times. The rearrangement joins TRBV29-1 to TRBJ2-7; 9 bases are shared with TRBD1. The length of the CDR3 is 14 residues. Germline trimming cut 0 bases from V and 5 bases from J; bases unmatched to any gene: 5. Germline loops: CDR1 SQVTM, CDR2 ANQGSEA. The CDR3 DNA reads as TGCAGCGTTGAAGATCTACAGGGGGCCAACGAGCAGTACTTC. The encoded protein is CSVEDLQGANEQYF.

This clonotype turned up a few times. The chain couples TRBV7-3 to TRBJ2-3; D uncertain. Trimming left V 0 bases short and J 6 bases short, with 7 bases between. The CDR3 is made up of 13 amino acids. The germline gives CDR1 SGHTA, CDR2 FQGTGA. CDR3 loop: CASSLTFRDTQYF. The CDR3, as DNA: TGTGCCAGCAGCTTAACCTTTAGGGATACGCAGTATTTT.

This clonotype was seen a handful of times. The rearrangement uses TRBV9 and TRBJ2-2; unclear D gene. Trimming took 0 bases from V and 6 from J, leaving 6 bases between them. Germline V gene sequence: CDR1 SGDLS, CDR2 YYNGEE. The CDR3 contains 13 residues. The CDR3 coding sequence is TGTGCCAGCAGCGTAGTTTCTCCCGGGGAGCTGTTTTTT. This translates into CASSVVSPGELFF.

The chain is built from TRBV5-1 and TRBJ2-5, with D possibly TRBD1 on 6 matching bases. V was cut by 5 bases and J by 2 bases, with 13 bases left in between. Germline loops: CDR1 SGHRS, CDR2 YFSETQ. This CDR3 region has 14 residues. Written as DNA, the CDR3 is TGCGCCAGCAGTCGAACAGGGAATCAAGAGACCCAGTACTTC. Protein: CASSRTGNQETQYF. The entire variable domain, with the rest obtained from reference TRBV5-1 and TRBJ2-5, is as follows: KAGVTQTPRYLIKTRGQQVTLSCSPISGHRSVSWYQQTPGQGLQFLFEYFSETQRNKGNFPGRFSGRQFSNSRSEMNVSTLELGDSALYLCASSRTGNQETQYFGPGTRLLVL.

V gene TRBV25-1 combines with J gene TRBJ2-2; D gene uncertain. The CDR3 consists of 12 residues. Germline CDR1 is MGHDK and CDR2 is SYGVNS. V was trimmed by 8 bases and J by 4 bases, leaving 8 bases between them. The CDR3 spells CASAIGTGELFF. CDR3 DNA sequence: TGTGCCAGCGCGATCGGCACCGGGGAGCTGTTTTTT.

This clonotype showed up just a few times. The chain recombines TRBV7-9 with TRBJ1-4; D perhaps matches TRBD1 (5 bases). V shed 2 bases and J shed 6 bases, with 13 bases lying between them. Germline CDR1 and CDR2: SEHNR and FQNEAQ (reference sequence). The CDR3 runs 15 residues. The DNA of the CDR3 is TGTGCCAGCAGCTTATCGGTGGGGCGACATGAAAAACTGTTTTTT. Encoded protein: CASSLSVGRHEKLFF.

This clonotype was picked up many times. The chain employs TRBV5-4 and TRBJ2-3; 8 positions match TRBD2. The CDR3 loop spans 16 amino acids. Germline CDR1 and CDR2: SGHNT and YYREEE (reference sequence). J lost 0 bases, V lost 4 bases, and 7 bases had no gene match. The CDR3 reads CASSAVLAASTDTQYF. Written as DNA, the CDR3 is TGTGCCAGCAGCGCCGTACTAGCGGCTAGCACAGATACGCAGTATTTT.

The chain employs TRBV7-6 and TRBJ2-1, with D uncertain. This CDR3 has 19 amino acids. V lost 1 base and J lost 8, with 27 bases in between. Germline V gives CDR1 SGHVS, CDR2 FNYEAQ. The CDR3: CASSLGQRYYREAQDEQFF. Written as DNA, the CDR3 is TGTGCCAGCAGCTTAGGGCAGAGGTACTACAGAGAGGCCCAAGATGAGCAGTTCTTC.

V is TRBV11-1 and J is TRBJ2-7; D may be TRBD1 (5 bases). This CDR3 spans 18 amino acids. Per the germline V gene, CDR1 is SGHAT and CDR2 is FQDESV (reference sequence). V lost 1 base to trimming and J lost 7 bases, with 26 bases between them. The CDR3 nucleotides read TGTGCCAGCAGCTTAGGAAAGGGGATTGACACGGAGAATCGGGAGCAGTACTTC. This gives the protein CASSLGKGIDTENREQYF.

The chain is built from TRBV4-1 and TRBJ2-7; 9 nucleotides match TRBD1. There are 15 residues in the CDR3. After removal of 4 bases from V and 3 bases from J, the junction contained 7 bases not matched to a gene. From germline, CDR1 is MGHRA and CDR2 YSYEKL. CDR3 sequence reads: CASSRPGQGFYEQYF. CDR3 DNA sequence: TGCGCCAGCAGCCGACCGGGACAGGGATTCTACGAGCAGTACTTC.

This clonotype has more than one count but fewer than ten. The chain uses TRBV6-1 and TRBJ1-4, with TRBD1 matching 7 bases. Per the germline V gene, CDR1 is MNHNS and CDR2 is SASEGT. V gave up 6 bases and J gave up 10 bases; unmatched junction bases: 14. This CDR3 region has 15 residues. The DNA for the CDR3 is TGTGCCAGCAGGCGAGACAGGGCTCAGACCGGAAAACTGTTTTTT. Encoded protein: CASRRDRAQTGKLFF.

This clonotype showed up many times. The rearrangement links TRBV20-1 to TRBJ1-4, with 9 bases matching TRBD1. CDR1 and CDR2 from the germline V gene are DFQATT and SNEGSKA (reference sequence). J was trimmed by 8 bases and V by 4 bases; bases with no gene match: 5. There are 13 residues in the CDR3. The CDR3 loop reads CSATDRGNEKLFF. CDR3 nucleotide sequence: TGCAGTGCTACCGACAGGGGGAACGAAAAACTGTTTTTT.

This clonotype appeared a few times. The V call is TRBV27, the J call TRBJ2-1; D is possibly TRBD1 (6 bases). This CDR3 contains 16 residues. The germline V gene has CDR1 MNHEY and CDR2 SMNVEV (reference sequence). Trimming pared 5 bases from V and 5 bases from J, leaving 19 bases between. The CDR3 DNA follows: TGTGCCAGCAGTCCACTGACAGGCGCCGAGCACAATGAGCAGTTCTTC. The encoded protein is CASSPLTGAEHNEQFF.

This clonotype came up many times. The V and J genes are TRBV28 and TRBJ1-1; no clear D. The CDR3 loop spans 14 amino acids. The V and J ends lost 3 bases and 5 bases respectively, with 13 bases between them. CDR1 MDHEN and CDR2 SYDVKM come from the germline V gene. CDR3 coding DNA: TGTGCCAGCAGTTTGGGTCTCCCCATGACTGAAGCTTTCTTT. The encoded protein is CASSLGLPMTEAFF.

This chain links TRBV12-3 or TRBV12-4 with TRBJ1-1, with D tentatively TRBD1 (6 bases). Between the trimmed V and J ends, which lost 7 bases and 0 bases, there was a span of 18 bases. The CDR3 loop spans 16 amino acids. CDR3 DNA: TGTGCCAGCACCGAACAGGGTCGGGGTATGAACACTGAAGCTTTCTTT. This encodes CASTEQGRGMNTEAFF.

This clonotype has just a few counts. This rearrangement joins TRBV28 to TRBJ1-2; D uncertain. With 3 bases removed from V and 5 bases from J, the gap between germline ends came to 4 bases. The germline gives CDR1 MDHEN, CDR2 SYDVKM. The CDR3 has 11 amino acids. Here the CDR3 DNA reads TGTGCCAGCAGTTTTTGGTATGGCTACACCTTC. Its protein product is CASSFWYGYTF.

This clonotype was observed a few times. The CDR3 region has the DNA TGTGCCAGCAGCTTAGATGTTTTTGGGACTAGCGGAGTAAACTACGAGCAGTACTTC. It translates to CASSLDVFGTSGVNYEQYF. The gene calls are TRBV11-2 and TRBJ2-7; 11 positions match TRBD2. Germline values: CDR1 SGHAT, CDR2 FQNNGV. The CDR3 covers 19 residues. V gave up 0 bases and J gave up 3 bases; unmatched junction bases: 13.

The chain combines TRBV11-2 with TRBJ1-3, with 9 bases identical to TRBD1. Trimming removed 5 bases from V and 0 bases from J; junction bases left unmatched: 11. Germline CDR1 SGHAT, CDR2 FQNNGV. There are 18 residues in the CDR3. CDR3 sequence (DNA): TGTGCCAGCAGCCCCCCGGGACAGGGCCCCTTCTCTGGAAACACCATATATTTT. This translates into CASSPPGQGPFSGNTIYF.

V and J are TRBV19 and TRBJ2-1, with unresolved D. This CDR3 is 13 amino acids long. The germline V and J ends were trimmed by 7 bases and 7 bases, with 14 bases remaining between them. Germline CDR1 reads LNHDA; CDR2 reads SQIVND (reference sequence). The chain's CDR3 is CASKTTPGNEQFF. In DNA, the CDR3 is TGTGCCAGTAAAACTACCCCCGGGAATGAGCAGTTCTTC.

This clonotype was found many times. The germline gene is not matched at one end of the junction; a read error may be the cause. The chain couples TRBV7-7 to TRBJ2-6; 8 bases are a match to TRBD2. The CDR3 has 17 amino acids. Germline loops: CDR1 SSHAT, CDR2 FNYEAQ (reference sequence). The CDR3 region is CASSGSAGGSGANVLTF. The CDR3, as DNA: TGTGCTAGCAGCGGGAGTGCGGGAGGTTCCGGGGCCAACGTCCTGACTTTC.